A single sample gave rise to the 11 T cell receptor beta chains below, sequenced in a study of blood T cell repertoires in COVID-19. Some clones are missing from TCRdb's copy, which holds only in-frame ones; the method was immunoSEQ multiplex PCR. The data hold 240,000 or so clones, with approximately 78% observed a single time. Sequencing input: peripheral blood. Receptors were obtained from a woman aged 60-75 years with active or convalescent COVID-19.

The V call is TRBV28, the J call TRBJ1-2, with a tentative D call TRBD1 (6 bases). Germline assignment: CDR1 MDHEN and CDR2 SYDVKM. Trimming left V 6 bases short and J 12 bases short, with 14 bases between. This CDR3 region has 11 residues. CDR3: CASSRGTVDTF. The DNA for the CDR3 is TGTGCCAGCAGCAGGGGTACCGTGGACACCTTC.

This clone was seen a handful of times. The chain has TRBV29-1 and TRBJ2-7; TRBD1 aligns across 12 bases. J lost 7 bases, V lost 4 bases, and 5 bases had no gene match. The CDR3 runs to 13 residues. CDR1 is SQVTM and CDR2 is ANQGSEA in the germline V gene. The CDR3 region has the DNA TGCAGCGTTGTGGGACAGGGGGCGGGAGAGCAGTACTTC. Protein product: CSVVGQGAGEQYF.

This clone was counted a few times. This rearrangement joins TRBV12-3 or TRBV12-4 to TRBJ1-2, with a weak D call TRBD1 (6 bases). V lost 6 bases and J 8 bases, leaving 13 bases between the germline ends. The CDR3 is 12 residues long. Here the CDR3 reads CASRGDRSGYTF. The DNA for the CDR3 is TGTGCCAGCAGGGGAGACAGGTCCGGCTACACCTTC.

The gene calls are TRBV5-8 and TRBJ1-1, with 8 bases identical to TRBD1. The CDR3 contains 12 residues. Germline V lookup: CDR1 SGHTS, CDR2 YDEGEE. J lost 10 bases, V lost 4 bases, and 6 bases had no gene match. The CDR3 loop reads CASSIEGQGAFF. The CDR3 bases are TGTGCCAGCAGCATAGAAGGACAGGGAGCTTTCTTT.

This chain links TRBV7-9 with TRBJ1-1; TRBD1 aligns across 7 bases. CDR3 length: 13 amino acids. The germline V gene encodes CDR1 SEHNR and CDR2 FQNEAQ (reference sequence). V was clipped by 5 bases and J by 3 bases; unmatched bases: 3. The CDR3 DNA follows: TGTGCCAGCAGCGCGACAGGGTACACTGAAGCTTTCTTT. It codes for CASSATGYTEAFF. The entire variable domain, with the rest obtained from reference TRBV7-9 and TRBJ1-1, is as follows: DTGVSQNPRHKITKRGQNVTFRCDPISEHNRLYWYRQTLGQGPEFLTYFQNEAQLEKSRLLSDRFSAERPKGSFSTLEIQRTEQGDSAMYLCASSATGYTEAFFGQGTRLTVV.

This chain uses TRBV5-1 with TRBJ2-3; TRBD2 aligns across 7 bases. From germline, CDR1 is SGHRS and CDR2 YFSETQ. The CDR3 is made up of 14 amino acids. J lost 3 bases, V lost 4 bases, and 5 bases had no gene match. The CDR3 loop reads CASSVNGGTDTQYF. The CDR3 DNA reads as TGCGCCAGCAGCGTAAACGGGGGGACAGATACGCAGTATTTT.

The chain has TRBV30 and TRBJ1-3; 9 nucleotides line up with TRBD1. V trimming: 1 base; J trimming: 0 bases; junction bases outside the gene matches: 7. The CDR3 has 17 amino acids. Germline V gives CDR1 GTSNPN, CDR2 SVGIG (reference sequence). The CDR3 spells CAWSAGTGTVSGNTIYF. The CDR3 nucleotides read TGTGCCTGGAGTGCTGGGACAGGGACCGTCTCTGGAAACACCATATATTTT.

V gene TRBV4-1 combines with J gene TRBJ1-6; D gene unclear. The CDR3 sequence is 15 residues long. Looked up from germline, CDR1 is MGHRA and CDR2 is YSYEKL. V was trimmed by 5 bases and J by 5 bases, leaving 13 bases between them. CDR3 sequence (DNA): TGCGCCAGCAGCTCCCCGACACCGAATAATTCACCCCTCCACTTT. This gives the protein CASSSPTPNNSPLHF.

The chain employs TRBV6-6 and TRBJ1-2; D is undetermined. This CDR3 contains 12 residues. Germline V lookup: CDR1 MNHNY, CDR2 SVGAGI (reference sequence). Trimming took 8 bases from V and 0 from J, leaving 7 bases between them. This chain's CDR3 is CASEEANYGYTF. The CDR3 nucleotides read TGTGCCAGCGAGGAAGCTAACTATGGCTACACCTTC.

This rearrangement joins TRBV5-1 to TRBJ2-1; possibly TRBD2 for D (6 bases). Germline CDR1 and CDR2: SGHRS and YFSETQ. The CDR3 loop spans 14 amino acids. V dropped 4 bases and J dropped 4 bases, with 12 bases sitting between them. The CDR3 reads CASSPSALYNEQFF. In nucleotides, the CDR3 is TGCGCCAGCAGCCCTAGCGCTCTATACAATGAGCAGTTCTTC.

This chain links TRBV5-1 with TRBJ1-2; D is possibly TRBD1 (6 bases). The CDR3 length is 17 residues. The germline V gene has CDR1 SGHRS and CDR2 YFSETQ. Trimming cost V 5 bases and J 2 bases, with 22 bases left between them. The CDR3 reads CASRSGGLIEGNYGYTF. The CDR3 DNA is TGCGCCAGCAGGTCGGGGGGGCTGATTGAAGGGAACTATGGCTACACCTTC.